This TCR beta chain appears in the sequencing data of a study of cytomegalovirus exposure and HLA in healthy donors. Primers included in the PCR were 60 Vbeta and 13 Jbeta primers. Assay: immunoSEQ multiplex PCR; the TCRdb copy retains only in-frame clones and omits some. Among some 170,000 clones, around 77% were seen once, and the ten largest hold roughly 3.5%. Trimming cost V 4 bases and J 2 bases, with 11 bases left between them. Germline CDR1 and CDR2: SQVTM and ANQGSEA. The CDR3 sequence is 13 residues long. The TCR was taken from a man under 40 in good health and CMV-seropositive. Material for sequencing was PBMCs. The chain couples TRBV29-1 to TRBJ1-2; possible D gene TRBD1, 6 bases. The CDR3 loop reads CSVAPGQNYGYTF. DNA for the CDR3: TGCAGCGTTGCCCCGGGACAAAACTATGGCTACACCTTC. The whole variable domain, remainder taken from reference TRBV29-1 and TRBJ1-2, is SAVISQKPSRDICQRGTSLTIQCQVDSQVTMMFWYRQQPGQSLTLIATANQGSEATYESGFVIDKFPISRPNLTFSTLTVSNMSPEDSSIYLCSVAPGQNYGYTFGSGTRLTVV.